This T cell receptor beta chain came from a study of blood T cell repertoires in COVID-19. In the original workflow: Amplification from reference gene primers served as the basis for estimated nucleated cell counts. Libraries were prepared by immunoSEQ multiplex PCR; TCRdb keeps only in-frame clonotypes and omits some of them. V and J calls and clone size follow that table, whereas D and trimming were derived from the DNA. The sample consists of almost 500,000 clones, approximately 86% of them appearing once. Study members were between about 18 and 100 years old and lived in 24 US regions. The study assigned cohorts using participant-reported clinical history. This clone was seen at least ten times. Sequencing was done on a sample of PBMCs or T cells enriched from blood (not recorded which). This TCR was recovered from an older woman who had recovered from COVID-19.

The CDR3 here is CASSSSGQNTGELFF. CDR3 DNA: TGTGCCAGCAGTTCCTCGGGACAGAACACCGGGGAGCTGTTTTTT. The genes are TRBV6-2 or TRBV6-3 and TRBJ2-2, with a tentative D call TRBD1 (6 bases). Per germline, CDR1 MNHEY and CDR2 SVGEGT. This CDR3 has 15 amino acids. Between the trimmed V and J ends, which lost 4 bases and 1 base, there was a span of 10 bases.